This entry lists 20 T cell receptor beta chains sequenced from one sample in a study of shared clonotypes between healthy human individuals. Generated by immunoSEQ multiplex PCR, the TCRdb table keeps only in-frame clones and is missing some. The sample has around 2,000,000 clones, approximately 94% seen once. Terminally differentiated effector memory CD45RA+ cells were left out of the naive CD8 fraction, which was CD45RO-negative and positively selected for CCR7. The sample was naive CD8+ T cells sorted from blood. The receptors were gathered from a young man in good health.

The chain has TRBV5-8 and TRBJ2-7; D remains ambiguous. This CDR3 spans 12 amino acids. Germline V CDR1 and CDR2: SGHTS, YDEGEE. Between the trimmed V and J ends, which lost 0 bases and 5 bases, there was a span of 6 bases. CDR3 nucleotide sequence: TGTGCCAGCAGCTTGGAAGGGAACGAGCAGTACTTC. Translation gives CASSLEGNEQYF.

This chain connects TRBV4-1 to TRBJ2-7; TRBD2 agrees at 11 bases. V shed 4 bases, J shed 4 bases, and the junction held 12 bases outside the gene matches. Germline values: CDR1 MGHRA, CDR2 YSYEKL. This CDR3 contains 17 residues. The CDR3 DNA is TGCGCCAGCAGCCCGCGGGCTAGCGGGGGGACCGGGTACGAGCAGTACTTC. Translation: CASSPRASGGTGYEQYF.

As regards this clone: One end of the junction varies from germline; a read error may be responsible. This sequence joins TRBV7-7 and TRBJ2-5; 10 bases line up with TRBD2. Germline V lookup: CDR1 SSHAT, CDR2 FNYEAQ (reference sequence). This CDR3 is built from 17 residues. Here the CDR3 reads CASSRNQREGVQETQYF. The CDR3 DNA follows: TGTGCTAGCAGCCGTAACCAGCGGGAGGGGGTACAGGAGACCCAGTACTTC.

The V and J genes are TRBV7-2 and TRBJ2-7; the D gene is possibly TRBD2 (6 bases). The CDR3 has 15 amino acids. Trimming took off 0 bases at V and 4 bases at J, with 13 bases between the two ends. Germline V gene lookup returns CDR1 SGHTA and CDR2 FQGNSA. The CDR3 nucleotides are TGTGCCAGCAGCTTAGCCGGAGGGCTAGGGTACGAGCAGTACTTC. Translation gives CASSLAGGLGYEQYF.

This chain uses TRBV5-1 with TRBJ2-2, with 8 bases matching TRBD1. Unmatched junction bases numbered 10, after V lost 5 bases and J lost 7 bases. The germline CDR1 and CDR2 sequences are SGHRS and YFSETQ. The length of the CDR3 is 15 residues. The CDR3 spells CASSSTQGAYGELFF. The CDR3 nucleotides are TGCGCCAGCAGTTCTACGCAGGGGGCGTACGGGGAGCTGTTTTTT.

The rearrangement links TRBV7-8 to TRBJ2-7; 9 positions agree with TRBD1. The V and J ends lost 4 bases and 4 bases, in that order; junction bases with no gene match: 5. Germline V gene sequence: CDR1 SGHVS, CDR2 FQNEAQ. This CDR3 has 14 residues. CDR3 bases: TGTGCCAGCAGCTACGGGACAGGGCTATACGAGCAGTACTTC. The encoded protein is CASSYGTGLYEQYF.

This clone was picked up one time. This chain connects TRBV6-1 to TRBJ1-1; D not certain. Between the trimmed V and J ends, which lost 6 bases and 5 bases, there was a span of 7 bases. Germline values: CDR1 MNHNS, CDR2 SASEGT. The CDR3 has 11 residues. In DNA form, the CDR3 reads TGTGCCAGCAGAATTTCGACTGAAGCTTTCTTT. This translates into CASRISTEAFF.

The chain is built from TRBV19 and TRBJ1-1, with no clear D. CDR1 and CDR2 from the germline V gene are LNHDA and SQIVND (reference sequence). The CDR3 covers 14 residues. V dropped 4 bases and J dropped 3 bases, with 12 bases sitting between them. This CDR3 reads CASSSGHWDTEAFF. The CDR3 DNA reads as TGTGCCAGTAGTAGCGGGCATTGGGACACTGAAGCTTTCTTT.

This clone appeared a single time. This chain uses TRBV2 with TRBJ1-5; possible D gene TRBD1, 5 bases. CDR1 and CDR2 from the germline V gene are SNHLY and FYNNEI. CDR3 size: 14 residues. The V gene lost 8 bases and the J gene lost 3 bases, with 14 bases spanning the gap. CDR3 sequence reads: CASWWGVPNQPQHF. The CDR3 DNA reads TGTGCCAGCTGGTGGGGCGTCCCCAATCAGCCCCAGCATTTT.

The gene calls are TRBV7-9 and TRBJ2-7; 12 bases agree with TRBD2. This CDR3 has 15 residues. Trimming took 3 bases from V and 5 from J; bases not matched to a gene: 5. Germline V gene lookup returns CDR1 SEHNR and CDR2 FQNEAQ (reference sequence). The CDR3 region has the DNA TGTGCCAGCAGCTTTCTAGCGGGAGGGCCCCACGAGCAGTACTTC. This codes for CASSFLAGGPHEQYF.

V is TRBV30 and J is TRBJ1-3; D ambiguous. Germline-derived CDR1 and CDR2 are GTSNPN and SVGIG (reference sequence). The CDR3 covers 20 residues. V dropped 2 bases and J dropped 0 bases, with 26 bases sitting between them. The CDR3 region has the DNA TGTGCCTGGAGTATCGAAATTTACCGGGAAACTTCTTACTCTGGAAACACCATATATTTT. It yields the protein CAWSIEIYRETSYSGNTIYF.

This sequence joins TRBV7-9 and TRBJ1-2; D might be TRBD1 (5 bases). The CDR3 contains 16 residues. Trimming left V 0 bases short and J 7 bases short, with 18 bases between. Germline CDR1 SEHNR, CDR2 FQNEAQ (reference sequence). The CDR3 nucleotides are TGTGCCAGCAGCTTAGCCCAGTGGGGGAGTGGGTCTGGCTACACCTTC. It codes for CASSLAQWGSGSGYTF.

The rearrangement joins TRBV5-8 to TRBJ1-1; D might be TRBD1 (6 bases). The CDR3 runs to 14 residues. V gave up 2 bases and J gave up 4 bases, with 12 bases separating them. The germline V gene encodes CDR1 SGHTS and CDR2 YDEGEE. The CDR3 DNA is TGTGCCAGCAGCTTAGCGGGGGCCATCACTGAAGCTTTCTTT. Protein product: CASSLAGAITEAFF.

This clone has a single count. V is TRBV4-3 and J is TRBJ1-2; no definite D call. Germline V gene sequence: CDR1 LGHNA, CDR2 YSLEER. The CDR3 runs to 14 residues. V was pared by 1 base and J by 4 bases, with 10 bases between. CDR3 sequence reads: CASSQGSNIYGYTF. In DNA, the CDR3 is TGCGCCAGCAGCCAAGGTAGTAATATCTATGGCTACACCTTC.

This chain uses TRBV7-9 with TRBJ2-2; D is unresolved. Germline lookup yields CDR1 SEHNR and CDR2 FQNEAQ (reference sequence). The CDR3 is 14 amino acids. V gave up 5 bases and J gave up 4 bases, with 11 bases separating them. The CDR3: CASSPRLGTGELFF. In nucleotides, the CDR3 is TGTGCCAGCAGCCCCCGACTGGGCACCGGGGAGCTGTTTTTT.

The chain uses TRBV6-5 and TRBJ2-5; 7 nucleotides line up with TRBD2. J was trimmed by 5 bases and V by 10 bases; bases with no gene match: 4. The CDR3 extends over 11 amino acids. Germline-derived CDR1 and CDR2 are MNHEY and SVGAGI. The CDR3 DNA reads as TGTGCCACCAGCGGGGCGGAGACCCAGTACTTC. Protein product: CATSGAETQYF.

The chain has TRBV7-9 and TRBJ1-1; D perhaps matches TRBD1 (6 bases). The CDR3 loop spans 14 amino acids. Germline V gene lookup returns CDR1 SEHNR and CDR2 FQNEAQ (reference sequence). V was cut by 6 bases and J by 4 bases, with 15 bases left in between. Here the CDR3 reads CASSLLGAATEAFF. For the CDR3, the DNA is TGTGCCAGCAGTCTCTTGGGGGCAGCCACTGAAGCTTTCTTT. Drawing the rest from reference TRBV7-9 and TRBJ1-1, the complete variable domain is DTGVSQNPRHKITKRGQNVTFRCDPISEHNRLYWYRQTLGQGPEFLTYFQNEAQLEKSRLLSDRFSAERPKGSFSTLEIQRTEQGDSAMYLCASSLLGAATEAFFGQGTRLTVV.

CDR3 region: CASRESPGGGSDNQPQHF. Written as DNA, the CDR3 is TGTGCCAGCAGAGAATCTCCCGGGGGCGGATCGGACAATCAGCCCCAGCATTTT. The chain is built from TRBV6-1 and TRBJ1-5; TRBD1 might be the D (6 bases). Germline V gives CDR1 MNHNS, CDR2 SASEGT. V was cut by 6 bases and J by 3 bases, with 24 bases left in between. The CDR3 totals 18 residues.

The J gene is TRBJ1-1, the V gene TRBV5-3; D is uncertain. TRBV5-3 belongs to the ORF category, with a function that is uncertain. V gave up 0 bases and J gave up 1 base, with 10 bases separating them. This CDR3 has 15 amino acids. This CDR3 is CARSLVGRENTEAFF. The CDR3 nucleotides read TGTGCCAGAAGCTTGGTCGGCAGAGAGAACACTGAAGCTTTCTTT.

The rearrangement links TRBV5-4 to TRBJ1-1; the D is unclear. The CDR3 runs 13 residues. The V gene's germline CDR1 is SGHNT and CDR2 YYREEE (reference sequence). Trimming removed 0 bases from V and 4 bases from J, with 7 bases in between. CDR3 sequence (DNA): TGTGCCAGCAGCTTGGAAGTGGTCACTGAAGCTTTCTTT. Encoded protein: CASSLEVVTEAFF.